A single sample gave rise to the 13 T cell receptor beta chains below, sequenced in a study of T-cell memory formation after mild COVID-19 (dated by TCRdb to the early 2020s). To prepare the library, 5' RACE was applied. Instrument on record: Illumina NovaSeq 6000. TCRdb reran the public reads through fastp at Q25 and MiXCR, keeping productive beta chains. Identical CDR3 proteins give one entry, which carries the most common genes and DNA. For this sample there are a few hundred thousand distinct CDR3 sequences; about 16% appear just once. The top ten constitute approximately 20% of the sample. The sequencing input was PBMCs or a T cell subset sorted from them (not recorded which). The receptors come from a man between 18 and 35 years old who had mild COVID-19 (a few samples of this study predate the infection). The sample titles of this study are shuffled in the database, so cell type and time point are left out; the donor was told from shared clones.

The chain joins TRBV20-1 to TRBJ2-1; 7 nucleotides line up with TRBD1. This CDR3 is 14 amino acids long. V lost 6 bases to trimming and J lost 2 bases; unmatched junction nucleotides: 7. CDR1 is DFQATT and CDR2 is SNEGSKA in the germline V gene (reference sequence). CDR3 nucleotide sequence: TGCAGTGCCCCCCGGGACAGTCCCTACAATGAGCAGTTCTTC. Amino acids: CSAPRDSPYNEQFF.

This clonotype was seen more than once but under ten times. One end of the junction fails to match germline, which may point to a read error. CDR3 sequence reads: CASSLGTDYNEQFF. The CDR3, as DNA: TGTGCTAGCAGCCTCGGGACAGATTACAATGAGCAGTTCTTC. The chain is built from TRBV7-7 and TRBJ2-1, with 7 bases matching TRBD1. Germline CDR1 reads SSHAT; CDR2 reads FNYEAQ (reference sequence). The CDR3 runs 14 residues.

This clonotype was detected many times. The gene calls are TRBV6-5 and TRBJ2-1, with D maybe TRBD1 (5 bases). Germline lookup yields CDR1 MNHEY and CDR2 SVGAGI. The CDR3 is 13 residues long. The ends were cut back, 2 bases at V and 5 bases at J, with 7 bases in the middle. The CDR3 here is CASSYPGHNEQFF. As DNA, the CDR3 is TGTGCCAGCAGTTACCCAGGGCACAATGAGCAGTTCTTC.

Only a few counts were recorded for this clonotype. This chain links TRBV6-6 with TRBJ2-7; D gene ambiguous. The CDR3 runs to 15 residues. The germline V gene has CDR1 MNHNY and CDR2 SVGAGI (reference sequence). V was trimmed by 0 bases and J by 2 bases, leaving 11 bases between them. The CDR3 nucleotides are TGTGCCAGCAGTTACTCGAGTTCCGGAACCTACGAGCAGTACTTC. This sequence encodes CASSYSSSGTYEQYF.

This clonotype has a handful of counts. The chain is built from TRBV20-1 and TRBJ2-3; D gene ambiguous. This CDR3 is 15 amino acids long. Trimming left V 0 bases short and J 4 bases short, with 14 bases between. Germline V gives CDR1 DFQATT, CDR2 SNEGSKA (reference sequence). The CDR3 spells CSARDQRSGPDTQYF. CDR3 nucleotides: TGCAGTGCTAGAGATCAGAGATCGGGCCCAGATACGCAGTATTTT.

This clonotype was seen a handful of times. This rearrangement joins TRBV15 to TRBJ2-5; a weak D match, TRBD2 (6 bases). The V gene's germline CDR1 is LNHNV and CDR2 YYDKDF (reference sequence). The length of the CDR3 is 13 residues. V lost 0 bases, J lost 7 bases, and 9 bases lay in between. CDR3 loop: CATSRENSGTQYF. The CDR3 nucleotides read TGTGCCACCAGCAGAGAAAATAGCGGGACCCAGTACTTC.

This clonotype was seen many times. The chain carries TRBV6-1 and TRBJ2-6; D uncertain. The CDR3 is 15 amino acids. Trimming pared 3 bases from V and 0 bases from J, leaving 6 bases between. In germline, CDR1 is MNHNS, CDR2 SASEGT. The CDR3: CASSEKYSGANVLTF. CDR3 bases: TGTGCCAGCAGTGAGAAATACTCTGGGGCCAACGTCCTGACTTTC.

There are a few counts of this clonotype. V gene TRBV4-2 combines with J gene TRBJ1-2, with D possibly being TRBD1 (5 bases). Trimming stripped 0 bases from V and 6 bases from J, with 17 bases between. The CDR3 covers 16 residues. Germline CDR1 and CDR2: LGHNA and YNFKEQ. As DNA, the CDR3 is TGTGCCAGCAGCCAAGATGGGGCAGGAGACAGAGATGGCTACACCTTC. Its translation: CASSQDGAGDRDGYTF.

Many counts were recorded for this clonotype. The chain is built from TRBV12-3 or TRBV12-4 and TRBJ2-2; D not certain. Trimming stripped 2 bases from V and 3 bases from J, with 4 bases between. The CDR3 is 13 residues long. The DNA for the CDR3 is TGTGCCAGCAGTTTATGGGACACCGGGGAGCTGTTTTTT. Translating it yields CASSLWDTGELFF.

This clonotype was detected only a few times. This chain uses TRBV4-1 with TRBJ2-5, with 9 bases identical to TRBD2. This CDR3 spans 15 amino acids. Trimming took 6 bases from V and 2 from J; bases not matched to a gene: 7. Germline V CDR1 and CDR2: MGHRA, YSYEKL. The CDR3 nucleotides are TGCGCCAGCAGGAAAGCTAGCGGGGTTCAAGAGACCCAGTACTTC. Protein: CASRKASGVQETQYF.

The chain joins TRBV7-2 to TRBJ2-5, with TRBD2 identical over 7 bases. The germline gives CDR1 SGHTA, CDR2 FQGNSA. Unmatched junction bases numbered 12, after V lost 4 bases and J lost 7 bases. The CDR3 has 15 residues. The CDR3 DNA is TGTGCCAGCAGCTCCAAGGAAGCGGGGATCGGGACCCAGTACTTC. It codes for CASSSKEAGIGTQYF.

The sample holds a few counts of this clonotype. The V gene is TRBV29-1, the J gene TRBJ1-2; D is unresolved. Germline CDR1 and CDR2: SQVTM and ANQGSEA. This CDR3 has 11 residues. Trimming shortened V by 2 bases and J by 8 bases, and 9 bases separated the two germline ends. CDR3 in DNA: TGCAGCGTTGAATTAACAGAAGGCTACACCTTC. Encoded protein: CSVELTEGYTF. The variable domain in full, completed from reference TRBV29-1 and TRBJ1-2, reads SAVISQKPSRDICQRGTSLTIQCQVDSQVTMMFWYRQQPGQSLTLIATANQGSEATYESGFVIDKFPISRPNLTFSTLTVSNMSPEDSSIYLCSVELTEGYTFGSGTRLTVV.

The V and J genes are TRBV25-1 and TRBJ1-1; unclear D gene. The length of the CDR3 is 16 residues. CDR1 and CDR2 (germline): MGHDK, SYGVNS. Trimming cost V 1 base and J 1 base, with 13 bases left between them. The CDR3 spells CASSESPGRTNTEAFF. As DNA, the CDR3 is TGTGCCAGCAGTGAATCGCCGGGCCGGACGAACACTGAAGCTTTCTTT.